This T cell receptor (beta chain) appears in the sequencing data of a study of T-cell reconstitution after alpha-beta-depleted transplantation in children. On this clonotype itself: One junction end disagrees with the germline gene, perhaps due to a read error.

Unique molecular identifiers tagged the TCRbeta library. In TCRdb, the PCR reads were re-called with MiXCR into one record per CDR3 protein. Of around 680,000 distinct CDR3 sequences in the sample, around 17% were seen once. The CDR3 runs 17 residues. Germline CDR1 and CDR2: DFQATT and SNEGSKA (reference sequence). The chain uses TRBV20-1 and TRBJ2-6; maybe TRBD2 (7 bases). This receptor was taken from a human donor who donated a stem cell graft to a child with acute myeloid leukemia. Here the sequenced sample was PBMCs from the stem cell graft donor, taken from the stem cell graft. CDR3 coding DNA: TGCTGTGCTTCCTCCGGCGGGGGCGAGACTGGGGCCAACGTCCTGACTTTC. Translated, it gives CCASSGGGETGANVLTF.